The source of this T cell receptor (beta chain) is a study of blood T cell repertoires in COVID-19. Across the study: Spain, Italy and the United States supplied samples that represented acute and convalescent COVID-19. Sources were T cells, B-cell-depleted T cells, or PBMCs; the material itself was cDNA or gDNA.

The CDR3 spans 11 residues. V lost 3 bases to trimming and J lost 5 bases, with 4 bases between them. CDR1 SEHNR and CDR2 FQNEAQ come from the germline V gene (reference sequence). Per the original data handling: Nucleated cell counts were estimated from reference gene primer amplification. The assay was immunoSEQ multiplex PCR, and TCRdb's table has in-frame clones only and misses some. The V and J calls and clone size were taken over from that table, and D and trimming were inferred from the DNA. Of roughly 110,000 clones in the sample, 84% were seen once. The sample comprised peripheral blood. The gene calls are TRBV7-9 and TRBJ2-5; D is ambiguous. The receptor was isolated from a woman between 55 and 75 years old with acute or convalescent COVID-19. The CDR3 nucleotides read TGTGCCAGCAGCTTCTACGAGACCCAGTACTTC. It yields the protein CASSFYETQYF.